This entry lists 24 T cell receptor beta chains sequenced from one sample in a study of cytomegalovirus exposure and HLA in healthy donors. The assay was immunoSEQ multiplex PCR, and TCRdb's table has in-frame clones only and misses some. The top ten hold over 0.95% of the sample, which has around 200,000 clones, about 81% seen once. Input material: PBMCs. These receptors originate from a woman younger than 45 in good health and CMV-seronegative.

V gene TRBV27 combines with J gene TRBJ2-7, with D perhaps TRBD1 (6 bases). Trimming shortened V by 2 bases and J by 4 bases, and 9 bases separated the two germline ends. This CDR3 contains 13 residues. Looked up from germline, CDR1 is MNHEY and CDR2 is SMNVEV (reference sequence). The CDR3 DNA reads TGTGCCAGCAGTTTAAGGGGGATATACGAGCAGTACTTC. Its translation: CASSLRGIYEQYF.

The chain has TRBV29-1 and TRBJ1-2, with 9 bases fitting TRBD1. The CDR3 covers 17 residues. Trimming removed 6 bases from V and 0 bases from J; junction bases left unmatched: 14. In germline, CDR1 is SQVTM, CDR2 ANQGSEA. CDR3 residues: CSVPTPGDREANYGYTF. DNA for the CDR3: TGCAGCGTACCTACGCCCGGGGACAGGGAAGCTAACTATGGCTACACCTTC.

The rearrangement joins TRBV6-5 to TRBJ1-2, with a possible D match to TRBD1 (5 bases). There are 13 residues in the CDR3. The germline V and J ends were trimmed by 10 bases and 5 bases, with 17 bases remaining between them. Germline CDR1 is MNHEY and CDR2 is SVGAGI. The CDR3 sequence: CATNVGANYGYTF. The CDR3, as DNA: TGTGCCACTAACGTTGGGGCAAATTATGGCTACACCTTC.

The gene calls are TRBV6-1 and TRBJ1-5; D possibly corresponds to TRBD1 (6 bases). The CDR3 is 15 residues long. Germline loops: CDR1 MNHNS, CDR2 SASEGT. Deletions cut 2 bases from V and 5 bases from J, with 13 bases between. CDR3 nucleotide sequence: TGTGCCAGCAGTGAACCCAGGGGTCTAGATCAGCCCCAGCATTTT. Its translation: CASSEPRGLDQPQHF.

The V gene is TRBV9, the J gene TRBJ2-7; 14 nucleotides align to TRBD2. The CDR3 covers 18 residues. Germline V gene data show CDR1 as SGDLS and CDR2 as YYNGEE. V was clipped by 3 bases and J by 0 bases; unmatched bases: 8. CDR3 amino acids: CASSAGTSGRARSYEQYF. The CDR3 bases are TGTGCCAGCAGCGCAGGGACTAGCGGGAGAGCCCGCTCCTACGAGCAGTACTTC.

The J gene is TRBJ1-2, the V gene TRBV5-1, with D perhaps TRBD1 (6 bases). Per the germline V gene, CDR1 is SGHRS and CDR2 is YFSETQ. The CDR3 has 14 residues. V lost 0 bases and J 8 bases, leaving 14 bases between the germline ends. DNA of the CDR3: TGCGCCAGCAGCTTGGAGGCAGGGGTTAGGGGCTACACCTTC. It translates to CASSLEAGVRGYTF.

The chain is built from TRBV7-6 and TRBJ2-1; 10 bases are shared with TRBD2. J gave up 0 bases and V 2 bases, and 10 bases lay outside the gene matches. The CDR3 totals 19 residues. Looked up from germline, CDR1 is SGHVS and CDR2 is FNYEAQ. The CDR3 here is CASSLRNLASGSSYNEQFF. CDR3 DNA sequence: TGTGCCAGCAGCTTACGGAACCTCGCTAGCGGGAGCTCCTACAATGAGCAGTTCTTC. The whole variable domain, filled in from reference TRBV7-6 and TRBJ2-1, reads GAGVSQSPRYKVTKRGQDVALRCDPISGHVSLYWYRQALGQGPEFLTYFNYEAQQDKSGLPNDRFSAERPEGSISTLTIQRTEQRDSAMYRCASSLRNLASGSSYNEQFFGPGTRLTVL.

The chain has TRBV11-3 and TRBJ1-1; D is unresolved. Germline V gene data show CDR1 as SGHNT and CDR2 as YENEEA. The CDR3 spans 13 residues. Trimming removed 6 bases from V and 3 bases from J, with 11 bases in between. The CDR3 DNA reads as TGTGCCAGCAGACGAGAACAGCACACTGAAGCTTTCTTT. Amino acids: CASRREQHTEAFF.

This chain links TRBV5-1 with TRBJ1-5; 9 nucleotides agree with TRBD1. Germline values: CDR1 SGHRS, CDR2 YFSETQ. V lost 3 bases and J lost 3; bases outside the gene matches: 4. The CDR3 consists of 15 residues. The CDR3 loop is CASSWGQGDNQPQHF. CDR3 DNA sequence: TGCGCCAGCAGCTGGGGACAGGGAGACAATCAGCCCCAGCATTTT.

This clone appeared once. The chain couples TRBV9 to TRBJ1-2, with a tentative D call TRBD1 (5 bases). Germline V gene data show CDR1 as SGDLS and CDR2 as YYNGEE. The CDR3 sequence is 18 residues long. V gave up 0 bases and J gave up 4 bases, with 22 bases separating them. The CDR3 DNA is TGTGCCAGCAGCGTAGCTCCCACATCTCGGGACTTTTCCTATGGCTACACCTTC. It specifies CASSVAPTSRDFSYGYTF.

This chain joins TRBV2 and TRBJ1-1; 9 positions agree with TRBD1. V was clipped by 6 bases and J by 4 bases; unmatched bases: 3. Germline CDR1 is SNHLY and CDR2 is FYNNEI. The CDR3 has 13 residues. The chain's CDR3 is CASRGDRATEAFF. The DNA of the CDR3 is TGTGCCAGCAGGGGGGACAGGGCCACTGAAGCTTTCTTT.

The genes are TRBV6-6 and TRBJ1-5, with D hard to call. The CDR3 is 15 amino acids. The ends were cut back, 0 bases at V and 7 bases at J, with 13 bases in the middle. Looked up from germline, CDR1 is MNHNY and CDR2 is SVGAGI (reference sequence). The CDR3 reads CASSYSQVREQPQHF. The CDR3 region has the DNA TGTGCCAGCAGTTACTCTCAAGTGAGGGAACAGCCCCAGCATTTT.

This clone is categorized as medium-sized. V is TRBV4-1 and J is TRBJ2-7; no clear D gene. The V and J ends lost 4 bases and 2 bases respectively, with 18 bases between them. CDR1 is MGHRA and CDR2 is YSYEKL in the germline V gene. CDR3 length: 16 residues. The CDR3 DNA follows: TGCGCCAGCAGCCGCCTACCAGGTCCCAGCCCCTACGAGCAGTACTTC. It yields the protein CASSRLPGPSPYEQYF.

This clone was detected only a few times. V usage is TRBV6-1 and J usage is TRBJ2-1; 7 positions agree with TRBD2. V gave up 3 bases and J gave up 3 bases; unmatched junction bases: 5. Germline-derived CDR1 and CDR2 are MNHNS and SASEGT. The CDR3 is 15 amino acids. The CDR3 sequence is CASSEEAGNYNEQFF. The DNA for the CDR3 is TGTGCCAGCAGTGAGGAAGCGGGAAACTACAATGAGCAGTTCTTC.

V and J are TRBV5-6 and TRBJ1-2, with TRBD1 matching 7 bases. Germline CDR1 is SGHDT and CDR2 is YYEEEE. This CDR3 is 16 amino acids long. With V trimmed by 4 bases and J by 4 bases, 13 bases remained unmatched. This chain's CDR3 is CASSRSTGLLGYGYTF. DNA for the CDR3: TGTGCCAGCAGCCGCTCGACAGGGTTGTTAGGCTATGGCTACACCTTC.

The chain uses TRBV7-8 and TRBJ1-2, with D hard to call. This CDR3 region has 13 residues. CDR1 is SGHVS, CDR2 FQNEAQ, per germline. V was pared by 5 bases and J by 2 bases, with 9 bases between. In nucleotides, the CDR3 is TGTGCCAGCAGCCCTACAGTAAACTATGGCTACACCTTC. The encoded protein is CASSPTVNYGYTF.

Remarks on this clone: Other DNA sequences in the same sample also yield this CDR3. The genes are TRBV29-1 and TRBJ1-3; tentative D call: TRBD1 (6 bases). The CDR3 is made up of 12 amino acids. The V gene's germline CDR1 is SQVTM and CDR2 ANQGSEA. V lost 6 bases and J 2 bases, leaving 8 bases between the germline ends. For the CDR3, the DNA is TGCAGCGTAACAGGGACTGGAAACACCATATATTTT. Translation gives CSVTGTGNTIYF.

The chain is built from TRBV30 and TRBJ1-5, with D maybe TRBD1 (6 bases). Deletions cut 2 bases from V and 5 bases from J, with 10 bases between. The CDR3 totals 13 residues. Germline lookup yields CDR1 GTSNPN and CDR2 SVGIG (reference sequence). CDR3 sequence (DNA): TGTGCCTGGAGTCCCAGGGGATATCAGCCCCAGCATTTT. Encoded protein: CAWSPRGYQPQHF.

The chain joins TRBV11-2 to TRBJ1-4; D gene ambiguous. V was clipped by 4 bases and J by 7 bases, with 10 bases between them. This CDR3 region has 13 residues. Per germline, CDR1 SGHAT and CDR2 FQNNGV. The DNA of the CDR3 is TGTGCCAGCAGCTCCCAGACTTCTGAAAAACTGTTTTTT. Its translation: CASSSQTSEKLFF.

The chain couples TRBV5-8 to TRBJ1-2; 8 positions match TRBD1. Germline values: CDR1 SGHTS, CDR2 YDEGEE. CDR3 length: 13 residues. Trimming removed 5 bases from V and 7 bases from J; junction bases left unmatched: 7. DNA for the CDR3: TGTGCCAGCAGGAGGACAGGGTGGGGTGGCTACACCTTC. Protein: CASRRTGWGGYTF.

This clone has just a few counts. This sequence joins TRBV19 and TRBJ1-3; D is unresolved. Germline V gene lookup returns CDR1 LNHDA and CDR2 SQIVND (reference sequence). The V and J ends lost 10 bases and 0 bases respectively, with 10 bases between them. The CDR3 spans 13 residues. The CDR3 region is CATSGFSGNTIYF. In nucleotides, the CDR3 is TGTGCCACCTCGGGGTTCTCTGGAAACACCATATATTTT. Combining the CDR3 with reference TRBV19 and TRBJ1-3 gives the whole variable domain DGGITQSPKYLFRKEGQNVTLSCEQNLNHDAMYWYRQDPGQGLRLIYYSQIVNDFQKGDIAEGYSVSREKKESFPLTVTSAQKNPTAFYLCATSGFSGNTIYFGEGSWLTVV.

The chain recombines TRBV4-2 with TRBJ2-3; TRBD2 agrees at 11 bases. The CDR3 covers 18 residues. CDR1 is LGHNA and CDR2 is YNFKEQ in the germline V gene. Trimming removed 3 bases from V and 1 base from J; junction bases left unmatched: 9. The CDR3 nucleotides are TGTGCCAGCAGCCAGATTAGCGGGGGGGACCGGGGCACAGATACGCAGTATTTT. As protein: CASSQISGGDRGTDTQYF.

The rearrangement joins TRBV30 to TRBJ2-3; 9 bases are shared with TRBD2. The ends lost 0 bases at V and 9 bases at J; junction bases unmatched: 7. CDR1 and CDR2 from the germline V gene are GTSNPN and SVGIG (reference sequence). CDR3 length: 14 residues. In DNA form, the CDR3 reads TGTGCCTGGAGTGTCGCGGGAGGGCTTGGGACGCAGTATTTT. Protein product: CAWSVAGGLGTQYF.

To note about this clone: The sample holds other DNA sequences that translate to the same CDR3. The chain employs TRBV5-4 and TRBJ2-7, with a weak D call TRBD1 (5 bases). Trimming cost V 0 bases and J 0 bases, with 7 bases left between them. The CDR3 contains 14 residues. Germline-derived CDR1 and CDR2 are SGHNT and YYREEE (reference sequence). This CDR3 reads CASSLGQGSYEQYF. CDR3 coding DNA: TGTGCCAGCAGCTTGGGCCAGGGCTCCTACGAGCAGTACTTC.